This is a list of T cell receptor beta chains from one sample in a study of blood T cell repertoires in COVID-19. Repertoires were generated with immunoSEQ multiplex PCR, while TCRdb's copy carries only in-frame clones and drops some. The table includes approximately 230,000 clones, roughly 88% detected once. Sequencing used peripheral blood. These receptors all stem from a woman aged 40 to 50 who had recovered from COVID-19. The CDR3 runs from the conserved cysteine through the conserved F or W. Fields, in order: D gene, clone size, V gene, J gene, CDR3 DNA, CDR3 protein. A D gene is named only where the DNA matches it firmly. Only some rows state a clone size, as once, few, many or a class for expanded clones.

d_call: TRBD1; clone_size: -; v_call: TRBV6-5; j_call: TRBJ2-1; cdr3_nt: TGTGCCAGCAGGTTTACAGGGGGCTCCTACAATGAGCAGTTCTTC; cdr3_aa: CASRFTGGSYNEQFF
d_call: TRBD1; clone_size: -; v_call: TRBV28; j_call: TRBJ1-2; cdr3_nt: TGTGCCAGCAGTTGGGACAGCAACTATGGCTACACCTTC; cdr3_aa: CASSWDSNYGYTF
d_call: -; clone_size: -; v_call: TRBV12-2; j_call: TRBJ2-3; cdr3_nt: TGTGCAAGTCGCTCGGGTCCGGGGACAGATACGCAGTATTTT; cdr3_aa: CASRSGPGTDTQYF
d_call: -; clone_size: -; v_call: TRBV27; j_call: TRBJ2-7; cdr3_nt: TGTGCCAGCTCCACCTCAGGGGACGAGCAGTACTTC; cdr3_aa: CASSTSGDEQYF
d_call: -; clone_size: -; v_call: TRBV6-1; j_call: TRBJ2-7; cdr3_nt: TGTGCCAGCAGGGAACAAGGGGGAGCTAGCTCCTACGAGCAGTACTTC; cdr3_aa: CASREQGGASSYEQYF
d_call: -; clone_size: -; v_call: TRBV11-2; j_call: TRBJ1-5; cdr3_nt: TGTGCCAGCAGTACAGGGAACCCTCAGCCCCAGCATTTT; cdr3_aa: CASSTGNPQPQHF
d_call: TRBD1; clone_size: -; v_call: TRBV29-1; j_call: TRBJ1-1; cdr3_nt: TGCAGCGTTGACGGGACAGGGGCCACTGAAGCTTTCTTT; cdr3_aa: CSVDGTGATEAFF
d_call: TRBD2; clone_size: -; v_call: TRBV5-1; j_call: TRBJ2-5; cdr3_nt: TGCGCCAGCAGCCCCGGACTAGTAGCAGAGACCCAGTACTTC; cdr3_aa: CASSPGLVAETQYF
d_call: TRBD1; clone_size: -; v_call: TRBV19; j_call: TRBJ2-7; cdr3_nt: TGTGCCAGTAGTGGCTTGGGACAGGGGGGGACATCTGACTACGAGCAATACTTC; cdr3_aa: CASSGLGQGGTSDYEQYF
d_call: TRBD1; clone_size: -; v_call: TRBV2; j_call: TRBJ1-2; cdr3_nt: TGTGCCAGCAGTGCCTCCGGGACAGGCTTTAACTATGGCTACACCTTC; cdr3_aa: CASSASGTGFNYGYTF
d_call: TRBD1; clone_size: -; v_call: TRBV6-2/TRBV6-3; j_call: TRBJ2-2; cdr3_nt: TGTGCCAGCAGTAGAAGACAGGGGACTAACACCGGGGAGCTGTTTTTT; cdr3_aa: CASSRRQGTNTGELFF
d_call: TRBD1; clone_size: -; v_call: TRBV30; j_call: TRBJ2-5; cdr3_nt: TGTGCCTGGAGTGGGACAGGGGGAGAGACCCAGTACTTC; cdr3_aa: CAWSGTGGETQYF
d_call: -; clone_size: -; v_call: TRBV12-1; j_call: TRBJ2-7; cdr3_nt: TGTGCCAGCAGCTTTGCGAACAGGTCGTCCTACGAGCAGTACTTC; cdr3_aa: CASSFANRSSYEQYF
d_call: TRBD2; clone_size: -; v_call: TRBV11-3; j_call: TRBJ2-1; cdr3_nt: TGTGCCAGCAGCTTAGATCCGAAAGCGGGAAGGCAGTTCTTC; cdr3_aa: CASSLDPKAGRQFF
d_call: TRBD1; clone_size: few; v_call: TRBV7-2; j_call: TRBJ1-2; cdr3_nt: TGTGCCAGCAGCCCGGACAGGGCTAACTATGGCTACACCTTC; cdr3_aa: CASSPDRANYGYTF
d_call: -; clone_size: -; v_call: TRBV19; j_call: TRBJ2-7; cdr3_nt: TGTGCCAGTAGTATGGTGGCAGGCCTCTACGAGCAGTACTTC; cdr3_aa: CASSMVAGLYEQYF
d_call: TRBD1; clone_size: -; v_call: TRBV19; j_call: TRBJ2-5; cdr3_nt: TGTGCCAGTAGCCTTACGGGACAGAGGAAAGAGACCCAGTACTTC; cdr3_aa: CASSLTGQRKETQYF
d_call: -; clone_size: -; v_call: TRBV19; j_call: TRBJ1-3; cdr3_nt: TGTGCCAGCGCCCGCACAGGGAGCTCTGGAAACACCATATATTTT; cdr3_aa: CASARTGSSGNTIYF
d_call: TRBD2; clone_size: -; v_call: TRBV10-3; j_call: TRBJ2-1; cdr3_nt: TGTGCCATCAGTCTAGCGGGAGAATCCTACAATGAGCAGTTCTTC; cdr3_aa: CAISLAGESYNEQFF
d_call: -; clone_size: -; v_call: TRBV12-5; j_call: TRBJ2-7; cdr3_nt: TGTGCTAGTGGGGACAGTACCTACGAGCAGTACTTC; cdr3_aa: CASGDSTYEQYF
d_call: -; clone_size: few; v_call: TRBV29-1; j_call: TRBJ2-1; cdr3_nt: TGCAGCGTTAGTTCGGGAGAAGGTGGGGAGCAGTTCTTC; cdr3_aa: CSVSSGEGGEQFF
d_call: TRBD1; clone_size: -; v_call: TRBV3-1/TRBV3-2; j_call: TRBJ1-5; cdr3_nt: TGTGCCAGCAGCCAAGATATAGGGGGCTCGGGTCAGCCCCAGCATTTT; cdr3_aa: CASSQDIGGSGQPQHF
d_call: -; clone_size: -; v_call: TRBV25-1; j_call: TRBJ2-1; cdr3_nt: TGTGCCAGCGTACCCGCTTTAGCCCTTTCCTACAATGAGCAGTTCTTC; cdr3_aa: CASVPALALSYNEQFF
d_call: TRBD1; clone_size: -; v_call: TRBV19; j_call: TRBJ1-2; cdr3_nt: TGTGCCAGTAATCAGGGGGACACCCGAAACTATGGCTACACCTTC; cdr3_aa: CASNQGDTRNYGYTF
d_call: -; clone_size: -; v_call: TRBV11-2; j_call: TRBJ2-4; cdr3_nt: TGTGCCAGCAGCTCCACCAGGGGATTGGTCAAAAACATTCAGTACTTC; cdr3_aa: CASSSTRGLVKNIQYF
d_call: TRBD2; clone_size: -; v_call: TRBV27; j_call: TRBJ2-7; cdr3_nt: TGTGCCAGCAGTTTATCGTCTAGCGGCCTCTCCTACGAGCAGTACTTC; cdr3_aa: CASSLSSSGLSYEQYF
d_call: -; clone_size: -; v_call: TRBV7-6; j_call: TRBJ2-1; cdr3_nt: TGTGCCAGCAGCTTAGTGGTCTTTGGCGGTTACAATGAGCAGTTCTTC; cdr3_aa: CASSLVVFGGYNEQFF
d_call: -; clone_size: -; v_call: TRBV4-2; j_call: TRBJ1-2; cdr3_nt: TGTGCCAGCAGCCAAGAGCCAGGGCCCGGGGGCTATGGCTACACCTTC; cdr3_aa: CASSQEPGPGGYGYTF
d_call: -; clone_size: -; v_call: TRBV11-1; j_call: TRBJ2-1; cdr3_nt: TGTGCCAGCAGCTTAGAGTTGAGGCATGAGCAGTTCTTC; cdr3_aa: CASSLELRHEQFF
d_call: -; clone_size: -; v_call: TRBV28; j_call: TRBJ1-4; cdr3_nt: TGTGCCAGCAGTAATGGGCTTGCAACTAATGAAAAACTGTTTTTT; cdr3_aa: CASSNGLATNEKLFF
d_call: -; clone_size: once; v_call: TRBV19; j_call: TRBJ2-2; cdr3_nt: TGTGCCAGTAGTGGACTCTACAACACCGGGGAGCTGTTTTTT; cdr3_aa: CASSGLYNTGELFF
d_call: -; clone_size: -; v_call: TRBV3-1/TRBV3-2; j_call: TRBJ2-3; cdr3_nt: TGTGCCAGCAGCCTATTCCCAGGGCAGCACAGCACAGATACGCAGTATTTT; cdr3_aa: CASSLFPGQHSTDTQYF
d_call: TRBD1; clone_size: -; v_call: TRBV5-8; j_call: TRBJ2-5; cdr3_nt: TGTGCCAGCAGCTGGGGGACAGGGGGCGCCTTCAGGGAGAGAGAGACCCAGTACTTC; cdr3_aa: CASSWGTGGAFRERETQYF
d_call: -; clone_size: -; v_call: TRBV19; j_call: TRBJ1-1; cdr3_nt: TGTGCCAGTAGGGTTCGGCAGGAGGTCACTGAAGCTTTCTTT; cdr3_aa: CASRVRQEVTEAFF
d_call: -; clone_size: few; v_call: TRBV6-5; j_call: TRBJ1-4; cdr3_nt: TGTGCCAGCAGGGAGGGAGCTAAAGGGACTAAACTGTTTTTT; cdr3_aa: CASREGAKGTKLFF
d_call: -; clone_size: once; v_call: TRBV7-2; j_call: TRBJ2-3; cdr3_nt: TGTGCCAGCAGCGCGACTAGAAACACAGATACGCAGTATTTT; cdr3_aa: CASSATRNTDTQYF
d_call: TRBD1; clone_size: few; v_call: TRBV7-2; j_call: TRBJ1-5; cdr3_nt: TGTGCCAGCAGCTCCGTGGTAACAGGGGGCCGCCATTTT; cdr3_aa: CASSSVVTGGRHF
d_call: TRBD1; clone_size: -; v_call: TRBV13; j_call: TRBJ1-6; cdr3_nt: TGTGCCAGCAGCTCACGAGACAGGGGTAATTCACCCCTCCACTTT; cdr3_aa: CASSSRDRGNSPLHF
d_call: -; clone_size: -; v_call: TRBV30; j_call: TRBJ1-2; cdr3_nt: TGTGCCTGGAGTGTACGGAGGACAGACTATGGCTACACCTTC; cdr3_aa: CAWSVRRTDYGYTF
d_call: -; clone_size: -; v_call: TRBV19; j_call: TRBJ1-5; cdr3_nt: TGTGCCAGTAGTATAATTGGGGGGGGGCAGGGTAACAATCAGCCCCAGCATTTT; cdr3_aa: CASSIIGGGQGNNQPQHF
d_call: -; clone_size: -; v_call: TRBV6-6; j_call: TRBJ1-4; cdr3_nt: TGTGCCAGCAGTTACGAGGCAGGGAGGAATGAAAAACTGTTTTTT; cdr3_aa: CASSYEAGRNEKLFF
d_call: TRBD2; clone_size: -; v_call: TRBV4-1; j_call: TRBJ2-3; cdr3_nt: TGCGCCAGCAGCCAGGACACCGGGACTAGCGTTCCCCCAGATACGCAGTATTTT; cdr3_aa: CASSQDTGTSVPPDTQYF
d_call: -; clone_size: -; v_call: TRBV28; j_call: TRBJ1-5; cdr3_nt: TGTGCCAGCAGTTCTCTACCGGCAGCGAATCAGCCCCAGCATTTT; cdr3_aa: CASSSLPAANQPQHF
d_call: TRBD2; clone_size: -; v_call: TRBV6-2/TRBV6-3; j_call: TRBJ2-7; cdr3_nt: TGTGCCAGCAGTCCGACTAGCGGGAGTCGACAAAACTACGAGCAGTACTTC; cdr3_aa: CASSPTSGSRQNYEQYF
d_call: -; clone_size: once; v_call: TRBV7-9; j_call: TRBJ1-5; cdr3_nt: TGTGCCAGCAGCTTCCAGGGGAGTAACAATCAGCCCCAGCATTTT; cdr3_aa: CASSFQGSNNQPQHF
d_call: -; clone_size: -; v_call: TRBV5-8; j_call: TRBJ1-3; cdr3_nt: TGTGCCAGCAGCTTGGGAGCCTCCTTCTCTGGAAACACCATATATTTT; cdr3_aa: CASSLGASFSGNTIYF
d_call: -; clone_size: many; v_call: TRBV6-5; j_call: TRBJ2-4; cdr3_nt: TGTGCCAGCAGGGACTCCCTAGCCAAAAACATTCAGTACTTC; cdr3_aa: CASRDSLAKNIQYF
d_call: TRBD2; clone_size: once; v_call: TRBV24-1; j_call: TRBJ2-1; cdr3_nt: TGTGCCACCAGTGATAGGACTAGGAGCCCCAATGAGCAGTTCTTC; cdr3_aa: CATSDRTRSPNEQFF
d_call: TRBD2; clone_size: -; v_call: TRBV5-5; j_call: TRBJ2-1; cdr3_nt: TGTGCCAGCAGCCCGGGACTAGCGGTGGGGGAGCAGTTCTTC; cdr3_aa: CASSPGLAVGEQFF
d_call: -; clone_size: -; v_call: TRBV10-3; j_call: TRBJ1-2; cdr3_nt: TGTGCCATCAGCCCTCGGACAGCACCTTTCTATGGCTACACCTTC; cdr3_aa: CAISPRTAPFYGYTF
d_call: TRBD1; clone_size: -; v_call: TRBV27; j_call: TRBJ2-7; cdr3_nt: TGTGCCAGCAGTTTCAGCAGGGACAGGGGACGTACGCAGTACTTC; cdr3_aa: CASSFSRDRGRTQYF
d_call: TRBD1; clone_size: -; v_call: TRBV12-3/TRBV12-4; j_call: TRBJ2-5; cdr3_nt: TGTGCCAGCAGAGCACAGGGGAGAGAGACCCAGTACTTC; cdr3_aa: CASRAQGRETQYF
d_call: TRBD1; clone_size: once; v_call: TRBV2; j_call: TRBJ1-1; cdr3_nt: TGTGCCAGCAGTGAAAGGGGACAGGGGCGGATGAACACTGAAGCTTTCTTT; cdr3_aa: CASSERGQGRMNTEAFF
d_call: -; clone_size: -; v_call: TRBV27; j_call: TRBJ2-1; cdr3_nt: TGTGCCAGCAGTTCCGACGGGGGGCGGGGATACAATGAGCAGTTCTTC; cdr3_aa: CASSSDGGRGYNEQFF
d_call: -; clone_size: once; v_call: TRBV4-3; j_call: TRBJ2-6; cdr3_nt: TGCGCCAGCAGCCGAGACAGAGCTGGGGCCAACATCCTGACTTTC; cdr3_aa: CASSRDRAGANILTF
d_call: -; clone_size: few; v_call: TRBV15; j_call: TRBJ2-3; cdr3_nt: TGTGCCACCGGACAAAGAACCACAGATACGCAGTATTTT; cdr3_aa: CATGQRTTDTQYF
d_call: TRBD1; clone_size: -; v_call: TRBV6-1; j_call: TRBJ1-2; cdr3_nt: TGTGCCAGCGCCACGACAGGGGACTATGGCTACACCTTC; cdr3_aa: CASATTGDYGYTF
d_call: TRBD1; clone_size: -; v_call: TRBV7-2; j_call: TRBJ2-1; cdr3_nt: TGTGCCAGCAGCTTAGGACGGACAGGGCCCCTTAATGAGCAGTTCTTC; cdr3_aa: CASSLGRTGPLNEQFF
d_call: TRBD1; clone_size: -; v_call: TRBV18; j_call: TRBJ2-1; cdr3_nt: TGTGCCAGCTCTCTTACAGGGGCCGTCTACAATGAGCAGTTCTTC; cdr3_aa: CASSLTGAVYNEQFF
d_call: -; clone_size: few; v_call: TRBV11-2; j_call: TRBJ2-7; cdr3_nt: TGTGCCAGCAGCTTAGGGGCGCGCGGGCCTTCCTACGAGCAGTACTTC; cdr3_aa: CASSLGARGPSYEQYF